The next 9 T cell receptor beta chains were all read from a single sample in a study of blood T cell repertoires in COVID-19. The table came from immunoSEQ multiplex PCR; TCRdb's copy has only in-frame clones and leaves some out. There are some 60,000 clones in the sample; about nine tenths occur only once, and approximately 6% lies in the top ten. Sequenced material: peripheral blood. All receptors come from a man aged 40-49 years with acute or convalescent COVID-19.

DNA of the CDR3: TGTGCCAGTAGTATCGCACTAGCGACAGGCACAGATACGCAGTATTTT. Its translation is CASSIALATGTDTQYF. This chain links TRBV19 with TRBJ2-3; 7 positions agree with TRBD2. Germline V gene lookup returns CDR1 LNHDA and CDR2 SQIVND (reference sequence). V was pared by 3 bases and J by 1 base, with 7 bases of the junction left unmatched. This CDR3 contains 16 residues.

CDR3 DNA: TGTGCCAGCATCTCTCGATGGGACTACGACTACGAGCAGTACTTC. Translation: CASISRWDYDYEQYF. This rearrangement joins TRBV7-9 to TRBJ2-7, with 7 bases aligning to TRBD2. This CDR3 is 15 amino acids long. With 7 bases clipped from V and 3 bases from J, the junction kept 12 bases outside the gene matches. Germline CDR1 and CDR2: SEHNR and FQNEAQ (reference sequence).

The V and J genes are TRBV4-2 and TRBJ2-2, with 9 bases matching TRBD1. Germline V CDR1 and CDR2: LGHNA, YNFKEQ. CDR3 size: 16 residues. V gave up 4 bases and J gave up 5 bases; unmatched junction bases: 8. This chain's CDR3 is CASSRSGTGTTGELFF. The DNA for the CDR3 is TGTGCCAGCAGCCGCAGTGGGACAGGGACAACCGGGGAGCTGTTTTTT.

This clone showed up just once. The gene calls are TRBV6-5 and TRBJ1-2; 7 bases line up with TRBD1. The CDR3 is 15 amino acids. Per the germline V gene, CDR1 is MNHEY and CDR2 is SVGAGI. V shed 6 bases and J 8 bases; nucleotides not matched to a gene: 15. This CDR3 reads CASSSRTGPAEGYTF. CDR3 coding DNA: TGTGCCAGCAGCTCGAGGACAGGCCCCGCGGAGGGCTACACCTTC.

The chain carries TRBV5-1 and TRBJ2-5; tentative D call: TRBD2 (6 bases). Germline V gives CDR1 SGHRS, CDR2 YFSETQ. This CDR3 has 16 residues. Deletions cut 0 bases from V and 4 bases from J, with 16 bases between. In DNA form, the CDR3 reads TGCGCCAGCAGCTTGGACGGGACTCTGGGGCGAGAGACCCAGTACTTC. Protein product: CASSLDGTLGRETQYF.

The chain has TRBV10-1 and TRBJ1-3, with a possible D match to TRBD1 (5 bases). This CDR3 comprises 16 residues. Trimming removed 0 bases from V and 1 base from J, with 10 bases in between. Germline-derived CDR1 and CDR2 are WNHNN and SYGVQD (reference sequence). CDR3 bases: TGCGCCAGCAGTGAGTCGACTCGGGGGTCTGGAAACACCATATATTTT. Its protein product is CASSESTRGSGNTIYF.

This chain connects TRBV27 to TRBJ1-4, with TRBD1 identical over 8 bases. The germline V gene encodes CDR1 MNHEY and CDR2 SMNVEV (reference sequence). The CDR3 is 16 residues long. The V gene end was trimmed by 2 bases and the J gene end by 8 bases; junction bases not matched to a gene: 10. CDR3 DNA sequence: TGTGCCAGCAGTTTACGTCGGACAGGGAAATACGAAAAACTGTTTTTT. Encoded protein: CASSLRRTGKYEKLFF.

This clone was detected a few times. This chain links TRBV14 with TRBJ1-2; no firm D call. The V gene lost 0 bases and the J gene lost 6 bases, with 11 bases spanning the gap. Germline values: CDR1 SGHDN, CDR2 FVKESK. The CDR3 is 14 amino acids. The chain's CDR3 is CASSQDYRRDGYTF. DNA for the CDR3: TGTGCCAGCAGCCAAGATTACCGTAGAGATGGCTACACCTTC.

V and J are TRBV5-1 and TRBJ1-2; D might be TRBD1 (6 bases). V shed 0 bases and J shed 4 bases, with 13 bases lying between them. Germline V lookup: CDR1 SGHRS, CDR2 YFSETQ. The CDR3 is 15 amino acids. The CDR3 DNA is TGCGCCAGCAGCTTGGAGGGGGAGTTAGCCTATGGCTACACCTTC. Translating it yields CASSLEGELAYGYTF.